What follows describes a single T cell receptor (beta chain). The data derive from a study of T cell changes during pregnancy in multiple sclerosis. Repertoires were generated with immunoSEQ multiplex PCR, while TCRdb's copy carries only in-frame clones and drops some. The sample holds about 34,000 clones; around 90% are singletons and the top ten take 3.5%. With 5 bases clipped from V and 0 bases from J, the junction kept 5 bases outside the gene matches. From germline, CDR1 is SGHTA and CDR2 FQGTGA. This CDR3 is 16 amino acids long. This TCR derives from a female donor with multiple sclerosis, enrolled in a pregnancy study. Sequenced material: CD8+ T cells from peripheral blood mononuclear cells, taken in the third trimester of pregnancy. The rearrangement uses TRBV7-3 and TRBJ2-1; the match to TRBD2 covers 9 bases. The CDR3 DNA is TGTGCCAGCAGCCTGAGCGGGGGGAGCTCCTACAATGAGCAGTTCTTC. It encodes CASSLSGGSSYNEQFF.